This entry lists 17 T cell receptor beta chains sequenced from one sample in a study of vaccination effects on CD4 cells after COVID-19. Generated by immunoSEQ multiplex PCR, the TCRdb table keeps only in-frame clones and is missing some. The sample yields tens of thousands of clones, around 70% seen once. Pools of viral peptides were used by the ViraFEST assay to expand antigen-specific CD4+ T cells ahead of sequencing. Having been cultured for less than 13 days, the cells underwent CD4+ T cell isolation. All study participants received two doses of BNT162b2 or mRNA-1273 vaccine. The antigens for these receptors are not known. The source material was CD4+ T cells from PBMCs cultured with HCoV-NL63 spike peptides, sampled after COVID-19 vaccination. These receptors originate from a human donor who received a COVID-19 vaccine.

The chain employs TRBV18 and TRBJ2-5, with D perhaps assigned TRBD1 or TRBD2 (5 bases each). The CDR3 has 16 amino acids. V was pared by 1 base and J by 5 bases, with 17 bases between. Germline values: CDR1 KGHSH, CDR2 LQKENI. The CDR3, as DNA: TGTGCCAGCTCACCACTGGGCCAGGGTAGGGAGGAGACCCAGTACTTC. This gives the protein CASSPLGQGREETQYF.

The CDR3 nucleotides are TGCAGTGCTAGTAGGGGGGGCTTCGGGTCTGGGGCCAACGTCCTGACTTTC. The encoded protein is CSASRGGFGSGANVLTF. The chain couples TRBV20-1 to TRBJ2-6, with D possibly matching TRBD2 (7 bases). The CDR3 length is 17 residues. Between the trimmed V and J ends, which lost 3 bases and 1 base, there was a span of 16 bases. Germline loops: CDR1 DFQATT, CDR2 SNEGSKA (reference sequence).

This clone was detected a few times. This sequence joins TRBV7-9 and TRBJ1-2; D is ambiguous. This CDR3 has 15 residues. The V gene lost 5 bases and the J gene lost 4 bases, with 17 bases spanning the gap. CDR1 and CDR2 from the germline V gene are SEHNR and FQNEAQ (reference sequence). CDR3 DNA sequence: TGTGCCAGCAGCCTATCCCTAGGGTCGGGCTATGGCTACACCTTC. This gives the protein CASSLSLGSGYGYTF.

The DNA for the CDR3 is TGTGCCAACCGCCGGGACGGATCCTACGAGCAGTACTTC. This encodes CANRRDGSYEQYF. The rearrangement joins TRBV7-9 to TRBJ2-7; either TRBD1 or TRBD2 may supply D (5 bases each). Trimming took 10 bases from V and 1 from J, leaving 14 bases between them. The CDR3 runs to 13 residues. The germline gives CDR1 SEHNR, CDR2 FQNEAQ (reference sequence).

This clone has a single count. The chain joins TRBV5-1 to TRBJ1-2, with D possibly TRBD1 on 5 matching bases. Trimming stripped 7 bases from V and 4 bases from J, with 11 bases between. In germline, CDR1 is SGHRS, CDR2 YFSETQ. CDR3 length equals 12 residues. CDR3 amino acids: CASHDSSYGYTF. In DNA form, the CDR3 reads TGCGCCAGCCACGACAGTAGCTATGGCTACACCTTC. Full variable domain (outside the CDR3, taken from reference TRBV5-1 and TRBJ1-2): KAGVTQTPRYLIKTRGQQVTLSCSPISGHRSVSWYQQTPGQGLQFLFEYFSETQRNKGNFPGRFSGRQFSNSRSEMNVSTLELGDSALYLCASHDSSYGYTFGSGTRLTVV.

The chain recombines TRBV3-1 (or the pseudogene TRBV3-2) with TRBJ2-5, with 7 positions matching TRBD2. The CDR3 contains 15 residues. The germline CDR1 and CDR2 sequences are LGHDT and YNNKEL (reference sequence). J lost 2 bases, V lost 3 bases, and 6 bases had no gene match. DNA for the CDR3: TGTGCCAGCAGCCAGGTCAGCGGGGTTCAAGAGACCCAGTACTTC. Its protein product is CASSQVSGVQETQYF.

This clone was seen a handful of times. The chain is built from TRBV6-2 or TRBV6-3 and TRBJ2-7; 9 nucleotides match TRBD2. The germline V gene has CDR1 MNHEY and CDR2 SVGEGT. The CDR3 loop spans 15 amino acids. V dropped 0 bases and J dropped 4; count of bases not matched to a gene: 4. The DNA for the CDR3 is TGTGCCAGCAGTTACTCTAGTAGCGGGGGATACGAGCAGTACTTC. Amino acid sequence: CASSYSSSGGYEQYF.

V is TRBV6-4 and J is TRBJ1-5; D gene unclear. The CDR3 extends over 15 amino acids. The germline V and J ends were trimmed by 6 bases and 1 base, with 13 bases remaining between them. Germline V CDR1 and CDR2: MRHNA, SNTAGT. CDR3 in amino acids: CASSAAGLSNQPQHF. DNA of the CDR3: TGTGCCAGCAGCGCGGCGGGTTTGAGCAATCAGCCCCAGCATTTT.

The genes are TRBV3-1 (or the pseudogene TRBV3-2) and TRBJ1-1, with 7 bases fitting TRBD1. CDR1 is LGHDT and CDR2 is YNNKEL in the germline V gene (reference sequence). This CDR3 has 13 amino acids. Germline trimming cut 4 bases from V and 1 base from J; bases unmatched to any gene: 0. Here the CDR3 reads CASSRQGNTEAFF. CDR3 nucleotides: TGTGCCAGCAGCCGACAGGGGAACACTGAAGCTTTCTTT.

This clone appeared a few times. This chain joins TRBV27 and TRBJ2-3; 14 nucleotides align to TRBD2. Germline CDR1 and CDR2: MNHEY and SMNVEV (reference sequence). J gave up 4 bases and V 2 bases, and 11 bases lay outside the gene matches. The CDR3 is made up of 19 amino acids. The CDR3 region has the DNA TGTGCCAGCAGTTTAGGGTGGGGACTAGCGGGAGAAAAGGCAGATACGCAGTATTTT. Translated, it gives CASSLGWGLAGEKADTQYF.

The chain carries TRBV5-4 and TRBJ1-4, with 10 bases matching TRBD1. J was trimmed by 8 bases and V by 4 bases; bases with no gene match: 8. In germline, CDR1 is SGHNT, CDR2 YYREEE (reference sequence). The CDR3 loop spans 15 amino acids. The CDR3 region has the DNA TGTGCCAGCAGCAAACCGGGACAGGGGAACGAAAAACTGTTTTTT. Its translation is CASSKPGQGNEKLFF.

This clone was counted only a few times. V is TRBV3-1 (or the pseudogene TRBV3-2) and J is TRBJ2-1; maybe TRBD2 (7 bases). V was pared by 2 bases and J by 8 bases, with 19 bases between. CDR1 LGHDT and CDR2 YNNKEL come from the germline V gene (reference sequence). The CDR3 contains 16 residues. The CDR3 here is CASSQPMGGRIHEQFF. In DNA form, the CDR3 reads TGTGCCAGCAGCCAACCCATGGGGGGGCGCATTCATGAGCAGTTCTTC.

V is TRBV20-1 and J is TRBJ2-7; D is unclear. V was cut by 6 bases and J by 5 bases, with 11 bases left in between. This CDR3 comprises 11 residues. Per germline, CDR1 DFQATT and CDR2 SNEGSKA (reference sequence). The CDR3 coding sequence is TGCAGTGCCCTTCAAGGGAACGAGCAGTACTTC. Translation: CSALQGNEQYF.

This sequence joins TRBV19 and TRBJ2-7, with 7 bases lining up with TRBD1. V was pared by 3 bases and J by 10 bases, with 6 bases of the junction left unmatched. Germline loops: CDR1 LNHDA, CDR2 SQIVND (reference sequence). The CDR3 spans 12 residues. Written as DNA, the CDR3 is TGTGCCAGTAGTATGCTTCAGGGGGTTCAGTACTTC. Its protein product is CASSMLQGVQYF.

The chain carries TRBV6-5 and TRBJ1-2; TRBD1 aligns across 7 bases. Germline trimming cut 4 bases from V and 11 bases from J; bases unmatched to any gene: 4. There are 11 residues in the CDR3. Looked up from germline, CDR1 is MNHEY and CDR2 is SVGAGI. The CDR3 bases are TGTGCCAGCAGTTCTAGGGGGCGGTACACCTTC. Translated: CASSSRGRYTF.

This sequence joins TRBV12-5 and TRBJ2-7; 9 nucleotides agree with TRBD2. Germline assignment: CDR1 LGHNT and CDR2 FRNRAP. This CDR3 contains 16 residues. V dropped 2 bases and J dropped 2; count of bases not matched to a gene: 7. Here the CDR3 DNA reads TGTGCTAGTGGTTTGAGGGGCGGGACTAGCCCCTACGAGCAGTACTTC. It encodes CASGLRGGTSPYEQYF. Looking up the rest from reference TRBV12-5 and TRBJ2-7 gives the full variable domain: DARVTQTPRHKVTEMGQEVTMRCQPILGHNTVFWYRQTMMQGLELLAYFRNRAPLDDSGMPKDRFSAEMPDATLATLKIQPSEPRDSAVYFCASGLRGGTSPYEQYFGPGTRLTVT.

The chain is built from TRBV6-6 and TRBJ2-6; D is undetermined. The CDR3 extends over 16 amino acids. From germline, CDR1 is MNHNY and CDR2 SVGAGI (reference sequence). Trimming took off 6 bases at V and 2 bases at J, with 14 bases between the two ends. This CDR3 reads CASRPSLGTGANVLTF. The CDR3 DNA follows: TGTGCCAGCAGACCTTCTTTGGGAACTGGGGCCAACGTCCTGACTTTC.